This section outlines one T cell receptor (beta chain) sequence together with its context. Antigen specificity is unknown. Pooled in the analysis were second doses at about 4 or about 12 weeks. The data belong to a study of T cell responses to AZD1222 COVID-19 vaccine. Study-wide results and caveats: Just six AZD1222 recipients were seropositive at baseline. Repertoire samples came only from after the peak T cell response.

Data came from immunoSEQ multiplex PCR; TCRdb stores just in-frame clones and leaves some out. The sample includes roughly 150,000 clones, roughly 87% of them seen just once. This CDR3 comprises 15 residues. J was trimmed by 3 bases and V by 3 bases; bases with no gene match: 5. Germline loops: CDR1 MGHRA, CDR2 YSYEKL. The TCR originated in an adult who received the AZD1222 COVID-19 vaccine. The starting material was peripheral blood, obtained 28 days after the second AZD1222 dose. The chain links TRBV4-1 to TRBJ1-2; 9 nucleotides match TRBD1. The CDR3 DNA sequence: TGCGCCAGCAGCCATTTACAGGGGGCTTACTATGGCTACACCTTC. It codes for CASSHLQGAYYGYTF.